These 14 T cell receptor beta chains were all obtained from the same sample, sequenced in a study of response to subunit inactivated influenza vaccine. Via MiXCR, TCRdb re-called the RT-PCR reads, giving one row per CDR3 protein. The sample has 650,000 to 800,000 distinct CDR3 sequences; roughly 14% are singletons. Sequencing was performed on PBMCs from blood, taken roughly 2 weeks before vaccination. These receptors came from a man in his fifties or sixties who received an inactivated influenza vaccine.

This clonotype was counted many times. The V and J genes are TRBV5-1 and TRBJ2-1, with 8 bases aligning to TRBD2. The V gene end was trimmed by 0 bases and the J gene end by 2 bases; junction bases not matched to a gene: 4. Per the germline V gene, CDR1 is SGHRS and CDR2 is YFSETQ. The CDR3 spans 16 residues. The CDR3 nucleotides read TGCGCCAGCAGCTTGGCTAGCGGGCAGACCTACAATGAGCAGTTCTTC. Its translation is CASSLASGQTYNEQFF.

This clonotype was counted between two and nine times. This chain connects TRBV6-1 to TRBJ2-2; TRBD2 aligns across 9 bases. The CDR3 length is 15 residues. V dropped 8 bases and J dropped 2; count of bases not matched to a gene: 6. CDR1 is MNHNS and CDR2 is SASEGT in the germline V gene. The CDR3 bases are TGTGCCAGCCTTGCGGGAGGGCTAAACACCGGGGAGCTGTTTTTT. Protein sequence: CASLAGGLNTGELFF.

V gene TRBV29-1 combines with J gene TRBJ2-3; no definite D call. Germline V CDR1 and CDR2: SQVTM, ANQGSEA. This CDR3 spans 13 amino acids. Trimming took 2 bases from V and 6 from J, leaving 12 bases between them. The CDR3 loop is CSVEYGSGDTQYF. CDR3 DNA sequence: TGCAGCGTTGAATACGGTTCCGGCGATACGCAGTATTTT.

A few counts support this clonotype. The chain combines TRBV6-1 with TRBJ1-5; D ambiguous. Germline lookup yields CDR1 MNHNS and CDR2 SASEGT. The V and J ends lost 3 bases and 7 bases respectively, with 7 bases between them. CDR3 length: 12 residues. DNA for the CDR3: TGTGCCAGCAGTGATAGGTTCCAGCCCCAGCATTTT. It codes for CASSDRFQPQHF.

This clonotype appeared a few times. The gene calls are TRBV20-1 and TRBJ2-7; no reliable D call. V lost 0 bases, J lost 3 bases, and 12 bases lay in between. The CDR3 totals 14 residues. Germline CDR1 is DFQATT and CDR2 is SNEGSKA (reference sequence). This chain's CDR3 is CSARELLSFYEQYF. The CDR3 DNA follows: TGCAGTGCTAGAGAACTATTATCTTTCTACGAGCAGTACTTC.

This clonotype showed up just a few times. The CDR3 nucleotides read TGTGCCAGCAGACCCCTCAGCCAAGAGACCCAGTACTTC. As protein: CASRPLSQETQYF. This chain uses TRBV5-5 with TRBJ2-5; D gene uncertain. CDR3 length: 13 amino acids. Per germline, CDR1 SGHKS and CDR2 YYEKEE (reference sequence). Trimming cost V 5 bases and J 1 base, with 9 bases left between them.

The V call is TRBV12-3 or TRBV12-4, the J call TRBJ2-3; perhaps TRBD1 as D (6 bases). Trimming pared 6 bases from V and 8 bases from J, leaving 24 bases between. The CDR3 totals 16 residues. CDR3 protein: CASSILGADQQGTQYF. Written as DNA, the CDR3 is TGTGCCAGCAGCATCTTGGGGGCGGACCAACAGGGTACGCAGTATTTT.

The gene calls are TRBV6-1 and TRBJ2-5; perhaps D is TRBD1 or TRBD2 (5 bases each). The CDR3 loop spans 16 amino acids. V lost 1 base and J 5 bases, leaving 17 bases between the germline ends. Germline CDR1 MNHNS, CDR2 SASEGT. In nucleotides, the CDR3 is TGTGCCAGCAGTGAAGGAGGGATCCTTGAGGGGGAGACCCAGTACTTC. Its protein product is CASSEGGILEGETQYF.

In its sample, this clonotype was seen many times. The rearrangement joins TRBV12-3 or TRBV12-4 to TRBJ1-1, with D uncertain. Trimming removed 3 bases at V and 1 base at J, with 6 bases between. CDR3 length: 13 residues. The CDR3 coding sequence is TGTGCCAGCAGTTTGAGTCGGAACACTGAAGCTTTCTTT. Translated, it gives CASSLSRNTEAFF.

The sample holds a few counts of this clonotype. The chain employs TRBV2 and TRBJ1-4; D is undetermined. The germline V and J ends were trimmed by 8 bases and 0 bases, with 10 bases remaining between them. Per germline, CDR1 SNHLY and CDR2 FYNNEI. The length of the CDR3 is 14 residues. The CDR3 loop reads CASSHLTTNEKLFF. The DNA for the CDR3 is TGTGCCAGCTCCCACTTAACAACTAATGAAAAACTGTTTTTT. The complete variable domain, with remaining parts taken from reference TRBV2 and TRBJ1-4, reads EPEVTQTPSHQVTQMGQEVILRCVPISNHLYFYWYRQILGQKVEFLVSFYNNEISEKSEIFDDQFSVERPDGSNFTLKIRSTKLEDSAMYFCASSHLTTNEKLFFGSGTQLSVL.

This clonotype was detected a few times. The J gene is TRBJ2-3, the V gene TRBV20-1, with 13 bases matching TRBD2. Per germline, CDR1 DFQATT and CDR2 SNEGSKA (reference sequence). V lost 6 bases and J lost 2; bases outside the gene matches: 5. The CDR3 sequence is 15 residues long. The CDR3 here is CSALGLAGATDTQYF. The CDR3 DNA sequence: TGCAGTGCACTTGGACTAGCGGGGGCCACAGATACGCAGTATTTT.

This clonotype has a handful of counts. The J gene is TRBJ2-7, the V gene TRBV27, with 8 bases lining up with TRBD1. Germline assignment: CDR1 MNHEY and CDR2 SMNVEV (reference sequence). The length of the CDR3 is 14 residues. The junction had 10 bases not matched to a gene; V was cut back by 5 bases and J by 7 bases. CDR3 sequence: CASSTTGGPSEQYF. Here the CDR3 DNA reads TGTGCCAGCAGTACCACAGGGGGGCCATCTGAGCAGTACTTC.

In this sample, this clonotype turned up a few times. The chain employs TRBV20-1 and TRBJ2-5; TRBD1 agrees at 8 bases. Germline loops: CDR1 DFQATT, CDR2 SNEGSKA (reference sequence). V shed 6 bases, J shed 5 bases, and the junction held 5 bases outside the gene matches. CDR3 length equals 12 residues. The CDR3 DNA reads as TGCAGTGCAGATCGACAGGGGGAGACCCAGTACTTC. Translation gives CSADRQGETQYF.

There are a few counts of this clonotype. This sequence joins TRBV20-1 and TRBJ1-1; D is perhaps TRBD1 (5 bases). Trimming shortened V by 2 bases and J by 1 base, and 17 bases separated the two germline ends. The CDR3 is 16 amino acids. Germline V gene sequence: CDR1 DFQATT, CDR2 SNEGSKA (reference sequence). The CDR3 is CSARSDRLEGNTEAFF. CDR3 sequence (DNA): TGCAGTGCTAGATCTGACAGACTTGAAGGGAACACTGAAGCTTTCTTT.